This TCR beta chain was profiled in a study of T cell responses to AZD1222 COVID-19 vaccine. Study observations and caveats: Seropositive status at baseline applied to only five or six AZD1222 recipients. Repertoire sampling happened only post peak T cell response.

On this clone: The antigen is unknown.

CDR1 is SNHLY, CDR2 FYNNEI, per germline. The germline V and J ends were trimmed by 2 bases and 0 bases, with 9 bases remaining between them. The CDR3 has 15 residues. TCRdb's table, derived via immunoSEQ multiplex PCR, lists solely in-frame clones and lacks some. The sample has 100,000 or so clones, less than 90% seen once. Sequenced material: peripheral blood, taken on day 0 of AZD1222 vaccination. The chain has TRBV2 and TRBJ2-3, with a tentative D call TRBD2 (6 bases). This receptor was identified in an adult in good health. The CDR3 protein is CASSELSGSTDTQYF. In DNA form, the CDR3 reads TGTGCCAGCAGTGAACTCAGCGGGAGCACAGATACGCAGTATTTT.